This entry describes one TCR beta chain. No antigen is known for it. This entry belongs to a study of molecular identifiers for immune sequencing clone quantification. In the study overall: Replicate RNA came from about 20,000 or 100,000 naive CD8 cells and was split five ways, and four parts were sequenced.

Study results and caveats: Clones exceeding 20 RNA copies carried over 98% of effector molecules but under 1% of naive-cell molecules. The study reportedly detected spiked Jurkat TCR RNA from one cell among about 1.1 million naive cells.

Libraries of naive CD8 T cells were made from around 20,000 to 1,000,000 sorted cells. They used 10%, 30% or 50% RNA. CDR1 SEHNR and CDR2 FQNEAQ come from the germline V gene (reference sequence). J lost 7 bases, V lost 3 bases, and 9 bases had no gene match. There are 15 residues in the CDR3. MiXCR, run by TCRdb on the PCR reads, gives a single entry per CDR3 protein. The table shows around 460,000 distinct CDR3 sequences, with about a fifth occurring only once. The J gene is TRBJ2-7, the V gene TRBV7-9; TRBD2 matches 10 bases. The receptor's source is a human donor in good health. Some libraries in this study had Jurkat cell RNA spiked in. Material for sequencing was naive CD8+ T cells from blood, with Jurkat cell RNA spiked in. Regarding subset: FACS-sorted CD8+CD4-CCR7+CD45RA+ naive T cells. CDR3 loop: CASSFVSGGREEQYF. CDR3 in DNA: TGTGCCAGCAGCTTTGTTAGCGGGGGGCGTGAGGAGCAGTACTTC.